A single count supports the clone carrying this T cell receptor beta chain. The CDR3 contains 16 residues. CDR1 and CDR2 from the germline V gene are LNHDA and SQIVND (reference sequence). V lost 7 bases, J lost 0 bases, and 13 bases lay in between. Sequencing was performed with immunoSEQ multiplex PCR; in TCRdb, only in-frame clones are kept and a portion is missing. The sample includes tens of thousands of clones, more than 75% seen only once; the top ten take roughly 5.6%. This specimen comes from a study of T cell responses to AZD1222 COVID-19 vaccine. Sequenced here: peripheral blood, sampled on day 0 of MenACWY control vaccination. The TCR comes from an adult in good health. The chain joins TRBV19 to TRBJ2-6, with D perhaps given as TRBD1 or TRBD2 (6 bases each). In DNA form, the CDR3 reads TGTGCCAGTAATAGGGGGGTAACCTCTGGGGCCAACGTCCTGACTTTC. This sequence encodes CASNRGVTSGANVLTF.